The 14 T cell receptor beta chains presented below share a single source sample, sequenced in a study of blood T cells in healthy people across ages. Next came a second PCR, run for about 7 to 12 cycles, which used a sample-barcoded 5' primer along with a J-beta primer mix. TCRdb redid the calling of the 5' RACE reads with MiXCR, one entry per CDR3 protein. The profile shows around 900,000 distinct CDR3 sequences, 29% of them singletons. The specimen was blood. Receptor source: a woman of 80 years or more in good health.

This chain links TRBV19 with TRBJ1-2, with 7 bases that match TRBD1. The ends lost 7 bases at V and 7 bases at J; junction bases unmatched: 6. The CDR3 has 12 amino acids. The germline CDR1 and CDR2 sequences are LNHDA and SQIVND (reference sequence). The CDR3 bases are TGTGCCAGTAAGGGGACAGTAGCTGGCTACACCTTC. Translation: CASKGTVAGYTF.

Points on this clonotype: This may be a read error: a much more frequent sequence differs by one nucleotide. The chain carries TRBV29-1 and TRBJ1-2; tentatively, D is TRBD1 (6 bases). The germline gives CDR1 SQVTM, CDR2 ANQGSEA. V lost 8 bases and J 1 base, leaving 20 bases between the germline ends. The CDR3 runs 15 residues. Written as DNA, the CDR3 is TGCAGCATTCGGGGACATGGAGGACATAACTATGGCTACACCTTC. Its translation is CSIRGHGGHNYGYTF.

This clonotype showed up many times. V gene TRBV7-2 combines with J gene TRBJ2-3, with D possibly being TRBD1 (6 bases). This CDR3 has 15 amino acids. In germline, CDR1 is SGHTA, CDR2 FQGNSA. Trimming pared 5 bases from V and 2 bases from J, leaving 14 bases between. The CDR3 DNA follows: TGTGCCAGCAGCCTGGGACACCCCTTCACAGATACGCAGTATTTT. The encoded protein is CASSLGHPFTDTQYF.

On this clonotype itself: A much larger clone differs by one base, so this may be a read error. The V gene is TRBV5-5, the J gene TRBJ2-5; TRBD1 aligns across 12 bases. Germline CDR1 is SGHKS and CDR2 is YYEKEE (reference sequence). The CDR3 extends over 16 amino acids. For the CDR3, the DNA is TGTGCCAGCAGCTTGGGGGACAGGGGGCATCAAGGGACCCAGTACTTC. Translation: CASSLGDRGHQGTQYF.

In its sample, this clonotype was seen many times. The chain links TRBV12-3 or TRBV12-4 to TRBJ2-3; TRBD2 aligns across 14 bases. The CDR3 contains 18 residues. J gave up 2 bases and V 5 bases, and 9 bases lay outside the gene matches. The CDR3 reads CASSPWTSGGSYTDTQYF. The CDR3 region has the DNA TGTGCCAGCAGTCCGTGGACTAGCGGGGGGTCTTACACAGATACGCAGTATTTT.

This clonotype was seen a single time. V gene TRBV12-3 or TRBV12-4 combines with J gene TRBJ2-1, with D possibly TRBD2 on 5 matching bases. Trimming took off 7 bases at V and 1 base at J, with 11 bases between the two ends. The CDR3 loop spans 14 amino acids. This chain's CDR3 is CASTRTGSYNEQFF. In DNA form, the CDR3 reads TGTGCCAGCACCAGAACGGGATCCTACAATGAGCAGTTCTTC.

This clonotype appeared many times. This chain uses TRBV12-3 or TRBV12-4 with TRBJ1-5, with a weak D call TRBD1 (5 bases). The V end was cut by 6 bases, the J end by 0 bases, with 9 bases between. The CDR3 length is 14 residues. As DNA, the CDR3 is TGTGCCAGCAGCCGACAGAATAGCAATCAGCCCCAGCATTTT. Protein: CASSRQNSNQPQHF.

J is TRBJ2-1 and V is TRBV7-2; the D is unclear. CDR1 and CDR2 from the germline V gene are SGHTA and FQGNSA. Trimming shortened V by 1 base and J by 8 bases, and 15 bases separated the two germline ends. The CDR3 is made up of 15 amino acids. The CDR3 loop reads CASSLVLVSSYEQFF. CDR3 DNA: TGTGCCAGCAGCTTAGTTTTGGTCTCGAGCTATGAGCAGTTCTTC.

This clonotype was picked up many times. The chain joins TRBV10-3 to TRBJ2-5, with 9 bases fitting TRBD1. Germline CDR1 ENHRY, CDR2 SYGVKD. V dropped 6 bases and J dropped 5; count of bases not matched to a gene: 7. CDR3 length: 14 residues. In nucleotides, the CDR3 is TGTGCCATCAGCGACACAGGGGGCCAGGAGACCCAGTACTTC. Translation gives CAISDTGGQETQYF.

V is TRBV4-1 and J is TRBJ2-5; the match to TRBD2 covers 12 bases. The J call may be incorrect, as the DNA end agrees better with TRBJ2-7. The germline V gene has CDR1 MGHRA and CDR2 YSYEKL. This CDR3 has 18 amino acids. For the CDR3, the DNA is TGCGCCAGCAGCCCGACTAGCGGGAGAGTCCAGGGGGGTTACGAGCAGTACTTC. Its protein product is CASSPTSGRVQGGYEQYF.

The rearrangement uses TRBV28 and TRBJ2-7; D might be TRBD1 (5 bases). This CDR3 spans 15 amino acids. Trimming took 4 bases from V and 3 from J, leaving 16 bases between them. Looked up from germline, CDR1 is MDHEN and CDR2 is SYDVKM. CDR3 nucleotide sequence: TGTGCCAGCAGTTCGCACAGGAACGTCGGCTACGAGCAGTACTTC. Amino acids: CASSSHRNVGYEQYF.

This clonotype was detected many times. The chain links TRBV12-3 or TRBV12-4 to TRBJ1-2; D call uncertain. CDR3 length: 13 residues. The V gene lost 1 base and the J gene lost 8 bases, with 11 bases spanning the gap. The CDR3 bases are TGTGCCAGCAGTTTAGGCGAACGAAGAGGCTACACCTTC. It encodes CASSLGERRGYTF.

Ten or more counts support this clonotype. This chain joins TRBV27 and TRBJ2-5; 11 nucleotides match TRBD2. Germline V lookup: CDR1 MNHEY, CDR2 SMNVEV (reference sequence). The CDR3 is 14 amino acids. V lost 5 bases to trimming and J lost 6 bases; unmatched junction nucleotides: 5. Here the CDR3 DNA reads TGTGCCAGCAGTATTAGCGGGGGGGCGAAGACCCAGTACTTC. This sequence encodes CASSISGGAKTQYF.

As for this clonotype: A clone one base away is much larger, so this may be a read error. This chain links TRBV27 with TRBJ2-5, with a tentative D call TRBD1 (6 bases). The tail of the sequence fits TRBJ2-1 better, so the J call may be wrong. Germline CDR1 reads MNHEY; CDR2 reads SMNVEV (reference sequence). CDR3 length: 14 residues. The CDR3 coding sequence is TGTGCCAGCAGTACAGGTCGGGACACAAAGACCCAGTTCTTC. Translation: CASSTGRDTKTQFF.